This TCR beta chain was captured in a study of blood T cells in healthy people across ages. In its sample, this clonotype was seen a few times. Its antigen remains unidentified. Together with a sample-barcoded 5' primer, a J-beta primer mix was included in a second PCR lasting about 6 to 12 cycles. TCRdb processed the 5' RACE reads anew with MiXCR; each CDR3 protein has one entry. The sample records about 1,500,000 distinct CDR3 sequences, 42% being singletons. Findings and caveats of the study: Observed TCR beta diversity per million T cells went down as age went up. This fall followed a roughly linear course with age.

V was cut by 6 bases and J by 5 bases, with 10 bases left in between. In germline, CDR1 is DFQATT, CDR2 SNEGSKA (reference sequence). The CDR3 contains 11 residues. This sequence originates from a young woman in good health. Material for sequencing was blood. The chain has TRBV20-1 and TRBJ1-1; D uncertain. The CDR3 here is CSAPRETEAFF. The CDR3 DNA follows: TGCAGTGCCCCGAGGGAGACTGAAGCTTTCTTT.